A single sample gave rise to the 4 T cell receptor beta chains below, sequenced in a study of T cell repertoires and HLA-DP antigens. HeLa cells expressing allogeneic DPB1 restimulated the approximately 15-day-expanded CD4+ cells for under 25 h. Stimulation used HeLa cells expressing transduced HLA-DPA1/DPB1, HLA-DM, invariant chain and CD80. The table came from immunoSEQ multiplex PCR; TCRdb's copy has only in-frame clones and leaves some out. The sample has about 2,500 clones, 71% seen once. Sequencing was done on a sample of CD137- CD4+ T cells from cultured PBMCs. These receptors all stem from a man in his 60s in good health and CMV-seronegative.

This clone was detected only once. This chain joins TRBV20-1 and TRBJ2-1; D is unresolved. Germline V gene lookup returns CDR1 DFQATT and CDR2 SNEGSKA (reference sequence). V was clipped by 0 bases and J by 12 bases, with 6 bases between them. This CDR3 region has 10 residues. The CDR3 bases are TGCAGTGCTAGAGAGGAAAGGCAGTTCTTC. It codes for CSAREERQFF.

The chain uses TRBV7-9 and TRBJ1-1; D uncertain. The length of the CDR3 is 12 residues. CDR1 and CDR2 (germline): SEHNR, FQNEAQ (reference sequence). V was shortened by 2 bases and J by 4 bases, with 5 bases between the two germline ends. CDR3 amino acids: CASSLRITEAFF. The CDR3 region has the DNA TGTGCCAGCAGCTTAAGGATCACTGAAGCTTTCTTT.

This rearrangement joins TRBV29-1 to TRBJ1-3; D remains unclear. The CDR3 is 11 residues long. Germline V gene sequence: CDR1 SQVTM, CDR2 ANQGSEA. The CDR3: CSGGSGNTIYF. In nucleotides, the CDR3 is TGCTCCGGTGGTTCTGGAAACACCATATATTTT.

V gene TRBV11-2 combines with J gene TRBJ1-3; D gene ambiguous. Germline CDR1 is SGHAT and CDR2 is FQNNGV. CDR3 length: 13 residues. V was shortened by 4 bases and J by 4 bases, with 8 bases between the two germline ends. The CDR3 here is CASSSAPGNTIYF. CDR3 sequence (DNA): TGTGCCAGCAGCTCCGCTCCGGGAAACACCATATATTTT. The whole variable domain, filled in from reference TRBV11-2 and TRBJ1-3, reads EAGVAQSPRYKIIEKRQSVAFWCNPISGHATLYWYQQILGQGPKLLIQFQNNGVVDDSQLPKDRFSAERLKGVDSTLKIQPAKLEDSAVYLCASSSAPGNTIYFGEGSWLTVV.